Listed below are T cell receptor beta chains from one sample, sequenced in a study of T cells in Graves' hyperthyroidism and ophthalmopathy. From the multiplex PCR reads, TCRdb called clonotypes with MiXCR, one entry per CDR3 protein. The data contain roughly 700,000 distinct CDR3 sequences, roughly a third of them singletons. The sample consisted of blood. The receptors derive from a woman between 40 and 50 years old with Graves' hyperthyroidism. Both conserved end residues are part of each CDR3. The order of the fields is D gene, J gene, CDR3 length, V gene, clone size, CDR3 DNA, CDR3 protein. D genes are given only for firm matches. Not all rows give a size; the values are once, few, many and, for expanded clones, a class.

. TRBJ2-7 15 TRBV5-1 many TGCGCCAGCAGCTTGGCCACGTCCAGCTCCTACGAGCAGTACTTC CASSLATSSSYEQYF
. TRBJ1-1 15 TRBV19 few TGTGCCAGCAGTTACTCCAGCTACATGAACACTGAAGCTTTCTTT CASSYSSYMNTEAFF
TRBD1 TRBJ2-7 14 TRBV7-9 few TGTGCCAGCAGCCACGGACAGGGGACGTACGAGCAGTACTTC CASSHGQGTYEQYF
TRBD2 TRBJ2-7 15 TRBV5-4 . TGTGCCAGCAGCTTGGCAGGGACTAGCGCCTACGAGCAGCACTTC CASSLAGTSAYEQHF
TRBD2 TRBJ2-5 15 TRBV29-1 few TGCAGCGTTAACCCCCCCGGGGGGATCGGGGAGACCCAGTACTTC CSVNPPGGIGETQYF
TRBD1 TRBJ1-4 17 TRBV12-3/TRBV12-4 few TGTGCCAGCAGGAGAACAGGGGGCGTCACAACTAATGAAAAACTGTTTTTT CASRRTGGVTTNEKLFF
. TRBJ1-6 18 TRBV11-1 . TGTGCCAGCAGCCCGAGGTCAGGGGCTGGCGACTATAATTCACCCCTCCACTTT CASSPRSGAGDYNSPLHF
. TRBJ2-6 17 TRBV25-1 . TGTGCCAGCGTTGTCGGGCAGGTGACCTCTGGGGCCAACGTCCTGACTTTC CASVVGQVTSGANVLTF
. TRBJ1-2 13 TRBV7-2 many TGTGCCAGCAGCGCCGGGATCACATATGGCTACACCTTC CASSAGITYGYTF
TRBD2 TRBJ2-7 14 TRBV7-9 . TGTGCCAGCAGCCCGGGACTAGCGGGAGAAGAGCAGTACTTC CASSPGLAGEEQYF
TRBD2 TRBJ2-5 16 TRBV5-6 . TGTGCCAGCAGCTTGCCAAGAGCGGGAGACGAGGAGACCCAGTACTTC CASSLPRAGDEETQYF
. TRBJ2-1 12 TRBV2 few TGTGCCAGCACGGGGGGCGGGGATGAGCAGTTCTTC CASTGGGDEQFF
. TRBJ1-1 15 TRBV19 few TGTGCCAGTAGTATAGATAAAAGGGTAAACACTGAAGCTTTCTTT CASSIDKRVNTEAFF
. TRBJ1-2 16 TRBV6-5 . TGTGCCAGCAGTTACGGGCGTCGGACCGTGAACTATGGCTACACCTTC CASSYGRRTVNYGYTF
. TRBJ1-4 15 TRBV5-4 once TGTGCCAGCAGCTCCGGCGGCACAACTAATGAAAAACTGTTTTTT CASSSGGTTNEKLFF
. TRBJ2-7 15 TRBV7-9 . TGTGCCAGCAGCACAAACCCGGACAGCCGTTACGAGCAGTACTTC CASSTNPDSRYEQYF
. TRBJ1-6 16 TRBV4-3 . TGCGCCAGCAGCCAAGATATCGGCAGGGAGGATTCACCCCTCCACTTT CASSQDIGREDSPLHF
. TRBJ2-7 13 TRBV19 . TGTGCCAGTAGTATAGGGGGGCTCTACGAGCAGTACTTC CASSIGGLYEQYF
. TRBJ1-1 15 TRBV4-1 few TGCGCCAGCAGCCAAGGGGCAGGGAGTTCCACTGAAGCTTTCTTT CASSQGAGSSTEAFF
. TRBJ1-3 16 TRBV12-3/TRBV12-4 . TGTGCCAGCAGGTCTGACAGATGGGAAACTGGAAACACCATATATTTT CASRSDRWETGNTIYF
TRBD1 TRBJ2-7 17 TRBV7-2 . TGTGCCAGCAGTTTGCTTTCCGGGACAGGTTGGACCTACGAGCAGTACTTC CASSLLSGTGWTYEQYF
. TRBJ1-4 14 TRBV10-3 . TGTGCCATCAGTGAGTCGACCTCTAATGAAAAACTGTTTTTT CAISESTSNEKLFF
TRBD1 TRBJ2-5 16 TRBV19 many TGTGCCAGTACTGAAGGGGGCAGACTAAGGGGGGAGACCCAGTACTTC CASTEGGRLRGETQYF
. TRBJ1-5 13 TRBV10-3 once TGTGCCAGCAGTTTCCCATACAATCAGCCCCAGCATTTT CASSFPYNQPQHF
. TRBJ1-1 16 TRBV2 . TGTGCCAGCAGTGACGACCTCGCAGGGAGTGGTGCTGAAGCTTTCTTT CASSDDLAGSGAEAFF
. TRBJ1-5 17 TRBV7-9 . TGCGCCAGCAGCCAAGAAGGGGGGGCCGGGGGTGGTCAGCCCCAGCATTTT CASSQEGGAGGGQPQHF
. TRBJ2-6 8 TRBV10-3 few TGTGCCATCAGTGTCCTGACTTTC CAISVLTF
. TRBJ1-4 13 TRBV29-1 many TGCAGCGCGGGGACTGCGGGTAATGAAAAACTGTTTTTT CSAGTAGNEKLFF
TRBD1 TRBJ2-7 14 TRBV12-3/TRBV12-4 many TGTGCCAGCAGTCCCGGACAGGAGTCCTACGAGCAGTACTTC CASSPGQESYEQYF
. TRBJ1-1 13 TRBV6-5 few TGTGCCAGCAGTTACGTGGTGGAGACTGAAGCTTTCTTT CASSYVVETEAFF
. TRBJ2-3 12 TRBV25-1 few TGTGCCAGCAGTGTCGGCAGGGGAGCGCAGTATTTT CASSVGRGAQYF
. TRBJ2-7 14 TRBV20-1 many TGCAGTGCTAGAGATGTACAGGGAAGCAACGAGCAGTACTTC CSARDVQGSNEQYF
. TRBJ2-6 16 TRBV19 many TGTGCCAGTAGCACCCTACAGGGTTCAGGGGCCAACGTCCTGACTTTC CASSTLQGSGANVLTF
TRBD1 TRBJ2-7 12 TRBV20-1 many TGCAGTCAGGACAGGGGACCCTACGAGCAGTACTTC CSQDRGPYEQYF
TRBD1 TRBJ1-2 15 TRBV5-1 . TGCGCCAGCAGCTTAGGGGCAGGGGGCGAGCGTGGCTACACCTTC CASSLGAGGERGYTF
. TRBJ2-5 14 TRBV20-1 . TGCAGTGCTAAAGGGACAGCGGGGAAAGAGACCCAGTACTTC CSAKGTAGKETQYF
TRBD2 TRBJ2-2 15 TRBV7-6 . TGTGCCAGCAGCCCCACCCTCGGGGGGGCCGGGGAGCTGTTTTTT CASSPTLGGAGELFF
. TRBJ1-3 18 TRBV2 . TGTGCCAGCAGCCGGTGGGGGATTATTTTGGAGCCTGGAAACACCATATATTTT CASSRWGIILEPGNTIYF
TRBD1 TRBJ1-5 15 TRBV2 . TGTGCCAGCAGCGCCAGGGGGCCCAGCAATCAGCCCCAGCATTTT CASSARGPSNQPQHF
. TRBJ1-1 13 TRBV5-1 many TGCGCCAGCAGCTCCCAAGGGCTCACTGAAGCTTTCTTT CASSSQGLTEAFF
. TRBJ2-2 16 TRBV25-1 . TGTGCCAGCAGGGCACCCTCAGATACAAACACCGGGGAGCTGTTTTTT CASRAPSDTNTGELFF
. TRBJ2-6 15 TRBV5-1 . TGCGCCAGCAGCTTGGGGCACCCTGGGGCCAACGTCCTGACTTTC CASSLGHPGANVLTF
. TRBJ1-5 15 TRBV2 many TGTGCCAGCAGTCTCCGGGACGTTTGGTTTCAGCCCCAGCATTTT CASSLRDVWFQPQHF
. TRBJ1-5 15 TRBV5-8 . TGTGCCAGCAGCTACCCGCAGGGGAGCAATCAGCCCCAGCATTTT CASSYPQGSNQPQHF
. TRBJ1-3 13 TRBV29-1 many TGCAGCGTTGAGACCTACTCTGGAAACACCATATATTTT CSVETYSGNTIYF
TRBD1 TRBJ1-2 16 TRBV6-5 few TGTGCCAGCAGTTCTCCCGACCTCAGGGGGGTCTATGGCTACACCTTC CASSSPDLRGVYGYTF
. TRBJ2-7 15 TRBV13 many TGTGCCAGCAGCCCCATGTATGGGGAGGCCTACGAGCAGTACTTC CASSPMYGEAYEQYF
. TRBJ1-2 15 TRBV5-5 . TGCGCCAGCAGCGAAGGACCGGGACACAACTATGGCTACACCTTC CASSEGPGHNYGYTF
. TRBJ2-3 13 TRBV29-1 few TGCAGCGTTGAAGGGGCAGAATCAGATACGCAGTATTTT CSVEGAESDTQYF
TRBD2 TRBJ2-7 14 TRBV20-1 few TGCAGTGCCCTTCGGGGGGGCCAGGTCTACGAGCAGTACTTC CSALRGGQVYEQYF
. TRBJ1-1 14 TRBV29-1 few TGCAGCACAGGATTCCGGGAGACGAACACTGAAGCTTTCTTT CSTGFRETNTEAFF
. TRBJ2-1 15 TRBV24-1 . TGTGCCACCAGTGATTTGGCACGGCAGAGCAATGAGCAGTTCTTC CATSDLARQSNEQFF
. TRBJ1-2 13 TRBV7-2 many TGTGCCAGCAGCCGTGTTGGGGAGGATGGCTACACCTTC CASSRVGEDGYTF
. TRBJ1-2 15 TRBV5-1 . TGCGCCAGCAGCTTGACGCGGCAGCCCAACTATGGCTACACCTTC CASSLTRQPNYGYTF
TRBD1 TRBJ2-1 18 TRBV24-1 . TGTGCCACCAGTGATTTGCGTGCCGGGACAGGGCCATACAATGAGCAGTTCTTC CATSDLRAGTGPYNEQFF
. TRBJ1-5 17 TRBV12-3/TRBV12-4 few TGTGCCAGCAGTTTAGCCAAGAAGGTAGTCCGGGGTCAGCCCCAGCATTTT CASSLAKKVVRGQPQHF